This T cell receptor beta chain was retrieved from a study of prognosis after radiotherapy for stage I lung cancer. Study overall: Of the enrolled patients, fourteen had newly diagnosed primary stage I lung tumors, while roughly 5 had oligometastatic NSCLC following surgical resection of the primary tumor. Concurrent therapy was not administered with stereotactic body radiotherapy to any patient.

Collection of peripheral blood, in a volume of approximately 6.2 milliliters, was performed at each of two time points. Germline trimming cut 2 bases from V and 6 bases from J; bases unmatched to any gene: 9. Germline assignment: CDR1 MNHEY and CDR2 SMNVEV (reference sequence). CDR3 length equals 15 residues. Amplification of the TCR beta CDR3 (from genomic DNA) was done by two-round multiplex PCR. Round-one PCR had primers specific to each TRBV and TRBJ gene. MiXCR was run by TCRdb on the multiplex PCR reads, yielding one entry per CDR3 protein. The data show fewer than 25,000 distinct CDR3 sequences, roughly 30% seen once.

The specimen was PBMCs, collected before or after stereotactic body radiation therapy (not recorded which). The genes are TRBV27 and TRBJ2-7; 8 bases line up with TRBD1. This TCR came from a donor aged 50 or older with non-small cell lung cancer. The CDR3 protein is CASSLISGGRSEQYF. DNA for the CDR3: TGTGCCAGCAGTTTAATTTCAGGGGGCCGGAGCGAGCAGTACTTC.